This note documents a single TCR beta chain sequence. In this sample, this clonotype turned up a few times. Its specific antigen is unknown. No much larger clone exists at a distance of one base, and base qualities are not known. This specimen comes from a study of response to subunit inactivated influenza vaccine (dated by TCRdb to the late 2010s). For the study in its entirety: Deep quantitative profiling of the T cell receptor repertoire was used in the study to follow responses to a trivalent subunit inactivated influenza vaccine. What the authors observed across the whole study: According to the authors, only a limited number of new T cells may be recruited by each seasonal influenza vaccination.

Counted from cysteine to phenylalanine, this CDR3 has 14 amino acids. Of all the DNA, just the CDR3 is kept, 42 bases in frame from base 1. The junction shows trimming of 2 bases on V and 4 bases on J, plus 11 bases between the germline ends. CDR1 and CDR2 (SGHTA, FQGNSA) derive from the germline V gene. Interpreted using the paper, the time point label stands for: around 47 days after influenza vaccine administration. Preparation of the library involved RT-PCR. TCRdb shows the sequencer as Illumina HiSeq 2500. TCRdb reran the public reads through fastp at Q25 and MiXCR, keeping productive beta chains. Entries that share a CDR3 protein sequence are merged under the most common genes and DNA. The sample table records over 400,000 distinct CDR3 sequences; 9.5% to 13% of these occur just once. 12% of the sample is taken by the ten largest.

The sequence derives from a man aged 50 or older who received an inactivated influenza vaccine. Donor details come from another sample of the same person, matched by shared clones. The source was PBMCs from blood, collected about 40 days after vaccination. This chain joins TRBV7-2 to TRBJ1-2; possibly the D gene is TRBD1, per 6 matching bases. The nucleotide sequence reads as follows: TGTGCCAGCAGCTTAAACAGGGAAGGCTATGGCTACACCTTC. This encodes CASSLNREGYGYTF. With all but the CDR3 taken from the reference TRBV7-2 and TRBJ1-2 genes, the full variable domain is: GAGVSQSPSNKVTEKGKDVELRCDPISGHTALYWYRQSLGQGLEFLIYFQGNSAPDKSGLPSDRFSAERTGGSVSTLTIQRTQQEDSAVYLCASSLNREGYGYTFGSGTRLTVV.